The 19 T cell receptor beta chains below were found in one sample sequenced in a study of blood T cell repertoires in COVID-19. Profiled with immunoSEQ multiplex PCR; TCRdb holds only in-frame clones, not every one. There are approximately 170,000 clones in the sample; roughly 90% occur only once, and 3.5% to 4% lies in the top ten. Sequencing was performed on peripheral blood. These receptors were obtained from an older woman with acute or convalescent COVID-19.

The count of this clone is one. V usage is TRBV19 and J usage is TRBJ2-1; 7 nucleotides match TRBD1. Germline assignment: CDR1 LNHDA and CDR2 SQIVND (reference sequence). CDR3 length equals 15 residues. The junction had 6 bases not matched to a gene; V was cut back by 4 bases and J by 3 bases. The CDR3 nucleotides are TGTGCCAGTAGTACGGGACAGACGCTCTACAATGAGCAGTTCTTC. Protein: CASSTGQTLYNEQFF.

J is TRBJ1-2 and V is TRBV25-1; D is perhaps TRBD1 (5 bases). V was cut by 3 bases and J by 6 bases, with 11 bases left in between. The CDR3 is made up of 13 amino acids. Germline CDR1 is MGHDK and CDR2 is SYGVNS. In nucleotides, the CDR3 is TGTGCCAGCAGTGAGGCAGGGATCGATGGCTACACCTTC. It is translated as CASSEAGIDGYTF.

The chain has TRBV7-9 and TRBJ2-7, with a weak D call TRBD2 (6 bases). The ends were cut back, 1 base at V and 0 bases at J, with 13 bases in the middle. This CDR3 is 16 amino acids long. In germline, CDR1 is SEHNR, CDR2 FQNEAQ (reference sequence). Here the CDR3 DNA reads TGTGCCAGCAGCTTAGGCGGGGCCCAGAGCTCCTACGAGCAGTACTTC. It specifies CASSLGGAQSSYEQYF.

This clone is a singleton in its sample. The V call is TRBV28, the J call TRBJ2-4, with D tentatively TRBD1 (6 bases). The CDR3 is made up of 17 amino acids. V was cut by 4 bases and J by 5 bases, with 21 bases left in between. CDR1 is MDHEN, CDR2 SYDVKM, per germline. CDR3 nucleotides: TGTGCCAGCAGTTCGCCCTACAGGGAAGTCGGGGAAAACATTCAGTACTTC. Encoded protein: CASSSPYREVGENIQYF.

The rearrangement links TRBV28 to TRBJ2-4, with TRBD2 as a possible D gene (6 bases). Germline CDR1 and CDR2: MDHEN and SYDVKM. This CDR3 is built from 14 residues. The germline V and J ends were trimmed by 7 bases and 4 bases, with 14 bases remaining between them. CDR3 coding DNA: TGTGCCAGCACAGGAGGGCCTTCTAAAAACATTCAGTACTTC. Protein product: CASTGGPSKNIQYF.

This chain connects TRBV6-2 or TRBV6-3 to TRBJ2-6; maybe TRBD2 (6 bases). CDR1 is MNHEY, CDR2 SVGEGT, per germline. The CDR3 is 15 amino acids. Trimming left V 2 bases short and J 4 bases short, with 9 bases between. CDR3 bases: TGTGCCAGCAGTTACGGAGGGACCGGGGCCAACGTCCTGACTTTC. It is translated as CASSYGGTGANVLTF.

This chain links TRBV6-5 with TRBJ1-2; D gene unclear. The CDR3 totals 14 residues. Trimming took off 7 bases at V and 2 bases at J, with 14 bases between the two ends. Germline V lookup: CDR1 MNHEY, CDR2 SVGAGI. CDR3 nucleotide sequence: TGTGCCAGCACCGCTCGGGAAGGGAACTATGGCTACACCTTC. The encoded protein is CASTAREGNYGYTF.

V gene TRBV19 combines with J gene TRBJ2-3, with 11 bases that match TRBD2. The CDR3 runs 15 residues. Trimming removed 5 bases from V and 3 bases from J; junction bases left unmatched: 4. The germline V gene has CDR1 LNHDA and CDR2 SQIVND (reference sequence). CDR3 loop: CASSWLAGGTDTQYF. CDR3 nucleotides: TGTGCCAGTAGTTGGCTAGCGGGGGGAACAGATACGCAGTATTTT.

Only a few counts were recorded for this clone. The CDR3 protein is CASSSSDSYEQYF. The CDR3 nucleotides are TGTGCCAGCAGTTCCTCGGACAGCTACGAGCAGTACTTC. The chain joins TRBV2 to TRBJ2-7; tentative D call: TRBD1 (6 bases). The CDR3 contains 13 residues. V lost 5 bases, J lost 3 bases, and 11 bases lay in between. Germline values: CDR1 SNHLY, CDR2 FYNNEI.

This clone occurred many times. The chain couples TRBV2 to TRBJ2-7; D unresolved. The CDR3 has 13 amino acids. V was clipped by 2 bases and J by 6 bases, with 11 bases between them. The germline gives CDR1 SNHLY, CDR2 FYNNEI. CDR3 residues: CASSEPFQVEQYF. As DNA, the CDR3 is TGTGCCAGCAGTGAACCCTTCCAGGTCGAGCAGTACTTC.

J is TRBJ2-7 and V is TRBV19; maybe TRBD2 (5 bases). This CDR3 is 12 amino acids long. The V end lost 6 bases, the J end lost 5 bases, and 11 bases lay between the germline ends. Germline values: CDR1 LNHDA, CDR2 SQIVND (reference sequence). The chain's CDR3 is CASSSSFDEQYF. The CDR3 coding sequence is TGTGCCAGTAGCTCTAGCTTCGACGAGCAGTACTTC. Combining the CDR3 with reference TRBV19 and TRBJ2-7 gives the whole variable domain DGGITQSPKYLFRKEGQNVTLSCEQNLNHDAMYWYRQDPGQGLRLIYYSQIVNDFQKGDIAEGYSVSREKKESFPLTVTSAQKNPTAFYLCASSSSFDEQYFGPGTRLTVT.

The rearrangement uses TRBV4-3 and TRBJ1-2; a weak D match, TRBD1 (6 bases). Deletions cut 0 bases from V and 4 bases from J, with 15 bases between. Looked up from germline, CDR1 is LGHNA and CDR2 is YSLEER. The CDR3 totals 16 residues. CDR3 region: CASSQEFGQHFYGYTF. CDR3 in DNA: TGCGCCAGCAGCCAAGAGTTTGGACAGCACTTCTATGGCTACACCTTC.

This chain uses TRBV2 with TRBJ2-3, with 7 bases that match TRBD2. Germline CDR1 is SNHLY and CDR2 is FYNNEI. The CDR3 loop spans 15 amino acids. The J segment lost 4 bases and the V segment lost 3 bases, leaving 7 bases of the junction unmatched. The CDR3 sequence is CASSDPGGGADTQYF. DNA of the CDR3: TGTGCCAGCAGTGACCCCGGGGGAGGGGCAGATACGCAGTATTTT.

In this sample, this clone turned up once. The gene calls are TRBV5-1 and TRBJ2-1; tentatively, D is TRBD2 (6 bases). The CDR3 contains 11 residues. V lost 4 bases and J lost 8, with 7 bases in between. Germline CDR1 and CDR2: SGHRS and YFSETQ. DNA for the CDR3: TGCGCCAGCAGCAGACTAGATGAGCAGTTCTTC. Amino acids: CASSRLDEQFF.

The chain recombines TRBV6-6 with TRBJ2-6, with D possibly TRBD2 on 6 matching bases. Germline CDR1 reads MNHNY; CDR2 reads SVGAGI (reference sequence). Trimming pared 6 bases from V and 2 bases from J, leaving 14 bases between. The CDR3 covers 16 residues. The CDR3 bases are TGTGCCAGCAGGGCCTCGTCGGGGGCTGGGGCCAACGTCCTGACTTTC. Translated: CASRASSGAGANVLTF.

The chain recombines TRBV18 with TRBJ1-5, with D maybe TRBD1 (5 bases). The CDR3 is 15 amino acids. The V gene's germline CDR1 is KGHSH and CDR2 LQKENI. The V end was cut by 0 bases, the J end by 4 bases, with 10 bases between. For the CDR3, the DNA is TGTGCCAGCTCACCACCGTTCGGGGGAAATCAGCCCCAGCATTTT. Translating gives CASSPPFGGNQPQHF. The full variable domain, with the rest looked up from reference TRBV18 and TRBJ1-5, is NAGVMQNPRHLVRRRGQEARLRCSPMKGHSHVYWYRQLPEEGLKFMVYLQKENIIDESGMPKERFSAEFPKEGPSILRIQQVVRGDSAAYFCASSPPFGGNQPQHFGDGTRLSIL.

The chain uses TRBV11-2 and TRBJ2-7; D may be TRBD1 (5 bases). Germline V gene sequence: CDR1 SGHAT, CDR2 FQNNGV. CDR3 length: 14 residues. Between the trimmed V and J ends, which lost 5 bases and 0 bases, there was a span of 11 bases. The CDR3 is CASSHMGHSYEQYF. The DNA for the CDR3 is TGTGCCAGCAGCCATATGGGGCACTCCTACGAGCAGTACTTC.

Here the CDR3 DNA reads TGTGCCAGTAGTATTACGGGACTCCTTGAGCAGTTCTTC. This translates into CASSITGLLEQFF. The rearrangement uses TRBV19 and TRBJ2-1, with a weak D call TRBD2 (6 bases). Germline V lookup: CDR1 LNHDA, CDR2 SQIVND (reference sequence). Trimming took 3 bases from V and 9 from J, leaving 12 bases between them. The CDR3 is 13 residues long.

This clone has just a few counts. The chain joins TRBV10-3 to TRBJ1-4, with 7 positions matching TRBD1. With V trimmed by 6 bases and J by 5 bases, 9 bases remained unmatched. Germline lookup yields CDR1 ENHRY and CDR2 SYGVKD. The CDR3 totals 15 residues. DNA of the CDR3: TGTGCCATCAGACGCACCGGGACAGAGAATGAAAAACTGTTTTTT. It translates to CAIRRTGTENEKLFF.